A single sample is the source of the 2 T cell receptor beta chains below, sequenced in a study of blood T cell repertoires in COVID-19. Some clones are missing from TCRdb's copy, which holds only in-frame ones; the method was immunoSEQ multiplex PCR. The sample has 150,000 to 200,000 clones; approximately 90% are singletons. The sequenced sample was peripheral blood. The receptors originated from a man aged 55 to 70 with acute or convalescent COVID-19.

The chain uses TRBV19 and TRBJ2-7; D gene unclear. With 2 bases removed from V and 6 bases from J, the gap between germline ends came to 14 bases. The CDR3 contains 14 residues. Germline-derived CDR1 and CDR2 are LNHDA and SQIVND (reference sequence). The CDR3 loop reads CASSIQVRSSEQYF. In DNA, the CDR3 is TGTGCCAGTAGTATACAAGTCCGTAGTTCCGAGCAGTACTTC.

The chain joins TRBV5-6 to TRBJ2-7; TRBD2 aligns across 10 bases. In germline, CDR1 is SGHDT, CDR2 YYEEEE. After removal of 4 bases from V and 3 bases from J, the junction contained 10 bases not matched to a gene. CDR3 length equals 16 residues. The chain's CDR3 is CASSIASGSLHYEQYF. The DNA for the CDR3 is TGTGCCAGCAGCATTGCTAGCGGGAGTCTTCACTACGAGCAGTACTTC.